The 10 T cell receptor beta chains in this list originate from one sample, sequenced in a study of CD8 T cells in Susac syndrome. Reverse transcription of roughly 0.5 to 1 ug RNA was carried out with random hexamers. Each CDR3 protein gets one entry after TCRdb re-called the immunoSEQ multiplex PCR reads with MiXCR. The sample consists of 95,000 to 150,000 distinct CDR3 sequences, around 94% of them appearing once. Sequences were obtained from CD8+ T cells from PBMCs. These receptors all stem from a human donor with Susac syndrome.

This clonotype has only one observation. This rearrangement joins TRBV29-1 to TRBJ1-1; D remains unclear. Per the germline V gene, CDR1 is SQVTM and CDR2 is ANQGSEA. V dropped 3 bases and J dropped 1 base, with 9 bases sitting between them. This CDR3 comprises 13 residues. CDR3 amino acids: CSVDGQRNTEAFF. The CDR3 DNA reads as TGCAGCGTTGACGGTCAGCGGAACACTGAAGCTTTCTTT.

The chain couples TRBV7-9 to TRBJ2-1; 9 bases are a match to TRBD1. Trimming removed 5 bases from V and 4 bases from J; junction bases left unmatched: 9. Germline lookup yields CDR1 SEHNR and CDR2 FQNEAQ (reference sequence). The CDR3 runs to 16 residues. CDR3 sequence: CASSLAAQGAYNEQFF. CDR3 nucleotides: TGTGCCAGCAGCCTCGCGGCACAGGGGGCATACAATGAGCAGTTCTTC.

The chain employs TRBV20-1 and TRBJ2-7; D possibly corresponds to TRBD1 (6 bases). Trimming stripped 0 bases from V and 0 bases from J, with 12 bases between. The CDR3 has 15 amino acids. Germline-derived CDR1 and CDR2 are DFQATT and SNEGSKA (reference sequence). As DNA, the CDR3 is TGCAGTGCTAGAGATCTAGGGGACACCTCCTACGAGCAGTACTTC. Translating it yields CSARDLGDTSYEQYF.

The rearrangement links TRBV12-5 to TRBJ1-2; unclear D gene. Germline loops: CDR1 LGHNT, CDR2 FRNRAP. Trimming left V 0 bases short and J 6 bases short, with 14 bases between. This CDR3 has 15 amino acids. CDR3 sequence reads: CASGLVLREANGYTF. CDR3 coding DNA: TGTGCTAGTGGTTTGGTCCTCCGGGAAGCTAATGGCTACACCTTC.

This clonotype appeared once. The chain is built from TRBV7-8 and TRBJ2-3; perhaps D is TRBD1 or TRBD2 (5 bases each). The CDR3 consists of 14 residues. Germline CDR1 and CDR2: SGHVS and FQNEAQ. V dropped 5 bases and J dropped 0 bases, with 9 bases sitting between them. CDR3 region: CASSEGPSTDTQYF. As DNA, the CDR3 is TGTGCCAGCAGCGAGGGGCCTAGCACAGATACGCAGTATTTT.

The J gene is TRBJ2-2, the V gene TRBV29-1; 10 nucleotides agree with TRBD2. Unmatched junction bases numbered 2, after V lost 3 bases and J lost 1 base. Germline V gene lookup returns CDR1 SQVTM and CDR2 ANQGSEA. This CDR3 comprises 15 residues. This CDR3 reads CSVDPSGGNTGELFF. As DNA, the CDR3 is TGCAGCGTTGATCCTAGCGGGGGGAACACCGGGGAGCTGTTTTTT.

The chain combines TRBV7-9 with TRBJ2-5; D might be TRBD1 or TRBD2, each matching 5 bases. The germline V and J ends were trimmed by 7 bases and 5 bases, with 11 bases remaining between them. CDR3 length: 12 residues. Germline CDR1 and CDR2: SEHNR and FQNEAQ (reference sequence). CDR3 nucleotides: TGTGCCAGCATCCGGGGCGGGGAGACCCAGTACTTC. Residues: CASIRGGETQYF.

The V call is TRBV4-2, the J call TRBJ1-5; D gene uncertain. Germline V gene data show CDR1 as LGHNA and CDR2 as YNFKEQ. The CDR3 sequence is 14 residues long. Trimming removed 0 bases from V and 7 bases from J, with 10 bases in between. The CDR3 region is CASSQEKLGQPQHF. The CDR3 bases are TGTGCCAGCAGCCAAGAGAAGTTGGGACAGCCCCAGCATTTT.

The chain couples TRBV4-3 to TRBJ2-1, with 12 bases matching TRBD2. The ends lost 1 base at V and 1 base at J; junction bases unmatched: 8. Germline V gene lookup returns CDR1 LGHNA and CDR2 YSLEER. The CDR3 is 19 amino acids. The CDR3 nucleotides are TGCGCCAGCAGCCAAGTGCCACTAGCGGGGGGCGGGTCCTACAATGAGCAGTTCTTC. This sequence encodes CASSQVPLAGGGSYNEQFF.

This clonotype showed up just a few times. The CDR3 protein is CASSLAANTEAFF. CDR3 DNA sequence: TGTGCCAGCAGTTTAGCCGCGAACACTGAAGCTTTCTTT. The J gene is TRBJ1-1, the V gene TRBV27; D is uncertain. Germline-derived CDR1 and CDR2 are MNHEY and SMNVEV (reference sequence). CDR3 length: 13 residues. V shed 2 bases and J shed 1 base, with 5 bases lying between them.